In this sample, the clone carrying this T cell receptor beta chain turned up a few times. What it binds is unknown. This entry is derived from a study of response to subunit inactivated influenza vaccine. Whole-study findings and limits: It was suggested by the authors that few new T cells are recruited by each seasonal influenza vaccination.

Using its own MiXCR run on the RT-PCR reads, TCRdb lists one record per CDR3 protein. The sample gives hundreds of thousands of distinct CDR3 sequences, approximately 12% of which show up once; approximately 14% is in the top ten. The receptor's source is a man aged 45-65 years who received an inactivated influenza vaccine. Here the sequenced sample was PBMCs from blood, taken 45 days after vaccination.

CDR3 loop: CASSVGLAGDNEQFF. The CDR3 DNA reads TGTGCCAGCTCGGTCGGACTAGCGGGAGACAATGAGCAGTTCTTC. The chain recombines TRBV18 with TRBJ2-1; 13 bases line up with TRBD2. Trimming cost V 6 bases and J 5 bases; bases outside gene matches: 4. The CDR3 spans 15 residues. Germline V gene sequence: CDR1 KGHSH, CDR2 LQKENI. The full variable domain, rest sourced from reference TRBV18 and TRBJ2-1, is NAGVMQNPRHLVRRRGQEARLRCSPMKGHSHVYWYRQLPEEGLKFMVYLQKENIIDESGMPKERFSAEFPKEGPSILRIQQVVRGDSAAYFCASSVGLAGDNEQFFGPGTRLTVL.